These T cell receptor beta chains were read from a single sample in a study of T-cell memory formation after mild COVID-19. One entry per CDR3 protein results from TCRdb running MiXCR on the 5' RACE reads. Of around 210,000 distinct CDR3 sequences listed, over 9% were seen once; the top ten hold 3% to 4.5%. The sample comprised PBMCs or a T cell subset sorted from them (not recorded which). These receptors came from a man aged 18 to 29 who had mild COVID-19 (a few samples of this study predate the infection). Cell type and time point are not known. CDR3s include the opening cysteine and the closing phenylalanine or tryptophan. D genes are given only for firm matches. For some rows the clone size is stated as once, few or many, or as a class when expanded; others skip it.

clone_size	d_call	j_call	v_call	cdr3_nt	cdr3_aa
few	.	TRBJ1-4	TRBV30	TGTGCCTGGGCCGCAACAGGGAAAGTTTTGGAGAAACTGTTTTTT	CAWAATGKVLEKLFF
.	.	TRBJ1-5	TRBV5-1	TGCGCCAGCAGCTTCGGGGGTTTTGGACAGCCCCAGCATTTT	CASSFGGFGQPQHF
few	.	TRBJ1-5	TRBV12-3/TRBV12-4	TGTGCCAGCAGTTTGCGCCGGGGAACTCAGCCCCAGCATTTT	CASSLRRGTQPQHF
.	.	TRBJ2-2	TRBV4-1	TGCGCCAGCAGCCAGCAACAAGTTACCGGGGAGCTGTTTTTT	CASSQQQVTGELFF
.	TRBD1	TRBJ1-5	TRBV7-2	TGTGCCAGCAGCTCTCAGGGGGGTAGCAATCAGCCCCAGCATTTT	CASSSQGGSNQPQHF
many	.	TRBJ2-7	TRBV11-1	TGTGCCAGCAGCTTAGCTGGGCCCTACGAGCAGTACTTC	CASSLAGPYEQYF
many	.	TRBJ2-5	TRBV7-2	TGTGCCAGCAGCTTCCGAACGACTAGTAGTTGGGAGACCCAGTACTTC	CASSFRTTSSWETQYF
few	TRBD1	TRBJ1-2	TRBV5-1	TGCGCCAGCAGCTTGACTCGGGACAGGGGTTTCTACACCTTC	CASSLTRDRGFYTF
few	.	TRBJ1-5	TRBV7-9	TGTGCCAGCAGCTTAGGGGGGGGAGCTAATCAGCCCCAGCATTTT	CASSLGGGANQPQHF
few	.	TRBJ2-1	TRBV20-1	TGCAGTGCTAGAATTCGCCGTTACACGTACAATGAGCAGTTCTTC	CSARIRRYTYNEQFF
.	.	TRBJ2-5	TRBV20-1	TGCAGTGCTAGCTACAGGGAAGAGACCCAGTACTTC	CSASYREETQYF
many	.	TRBJ1-2	TRBV9	TGTGCCAGCAGCGCTTCCGGGACCTCCGATAGCTACACCTTC	CASSASGTSDSYTF
few	.	TRBJ2-5	TRBV2	TGTGCCAGCAGGACTGAACAAGAGACCCAGTACTTC	CASRTEQETQYF
.	TRBD2	TRBJ2-1	TRBV7-9	TGTGCCAGCAGCTTTCGGCCACTAGCGGGGAGATCCTACAATGAGCAGTTCTTC	CASSFRPLAGRSYNEQFF
few	.	TRBJ2-4	TRBV10-3	TGTGCCATCAGTGAGAGGGACAAAACAAACATTCAGTACTTC	CAISERDKTNIQYF
few	.	TRBJ1-1	TRBV5-4	TGTGCCAGCAGCGCAGGACCACGCAGGGGACGATTGACTGAAGCTTTCTTT	CASSAGPRRGRLTEAFF